The 3 T cell receptor beta chains presented below share a single source sample, sequenced in a study of T cell responses to AZD1222 COVID-19 vaccine. Repertoires were generated with immunoSEQ multiplex PCR, while TCRdb's copy carries only in-frame clones and drops some. This sample has 150,000 to 170,000 clones; about 85% occur once, and the top ten carry roughly 2.9%. Sequences were derived from peripheral blood, sampled on day 0 of AZD1222 vaccination. These receptors originate from an adult in good health.

The V gene is TRBV28, the J gene TRBJ1-2; D not certain. V was clipped by 2 bases and J by 1 base, with 5 bases between them. The length of the CDR3 is 13 residues. Looked up from germline, CDR1 is MDHEN and CDR2 is SYDVKM. The CDR3 spells CASSLGDNYGYTF. DNA for the CDR3: TGTGCCAGCAGTTTAGGGGATAACTATGGCTACACCTTC.

The V and J genes are TRBV3-1 (or the pseudogene TRBV3-2) and TRBJ1-1, with no clear D. Germline assignment: CDR1 LGHDT and CDR2 YNNKEL (reference sequence). V lost 0 bases and J 7 bases, leaving 12 bases between the germline ends. The CDR3 contains 14 residues. The CDR3 loop is CASSQDSLGVEAFF. CDR3 sequence (DNA): TGTGCCAGCAGCCAAGATAGTTTAGGAGTTGAAGCTTTCTTT.

The rearrangement joins TRBV15 to TRBJ2-5; D remains ambiguous. The germline V gene encodes CDR1 LNHNV and CDR2 YYDKDF (reference sequence). V lost 1 base to trimming and J lost 2 bases, with 8 bases between them. The CDR3 totals 14 residues. This CDR3 is CATSRVRFQETQYF. In DNA, the CDR3 is TGTGCCACCAGCAGAGTAAGGTTTCAAGAGACCCAGTACTTC. The full variable domain, rest sourced from reference TRBV15 and TRBJ2-5, is DAMVIQNPRYQVTQFGKPVTLSCSQTLNHNVMYWYQQKSSQAPKLLFHYYDKDFNNEADTPDNFQSRRPNTSFCFLDIRSPGLGDTAMYLCATSRVRFQETQYFGPGTRLLVL.